This note documents a single TCR beta chain sequence. The data belong to a study of blood T cell repertoires in COVID-19. Study as a whole: There were acute and convalescent COVID-19 samples, and they came from the United States, Italy and Spain.

Germline V gene lookup returns CDR1 LGHDT and CDR2 YNNKEL (reference sequence). The V gene end was trimmed by 4 bases and the J gene end by 0 bases; junction bases not matched to a gene: 1. The CDR3 length is 15 residues. Here immunoSEQ multiplex PCR was the method, and the copy in TCRdb shows in-frame clones only, minus some. The repertoire holds about 360,000 clones, with about 86% as singletons. Specimen: peripheral blood. The V gene is TRBV3-1 (or the pseudogene TRBV3-2), the J gene TRBJ2-1, with TRBD2 identical over 9 bases. This TCR derives from a woman aged 60 to 75 with COVID-19, enrolled during active disease. CDR3 in amino acids: CASSRSGSSYNEQFF. CDR3 in DNA: TGTGCCAGCAGCCGTAGCGGGAGCTCCTACAATGAGCAGTTCTTC.